This TCR beta chain was identified in a study of cytomegalovirus exposure and HLA in healthy donors. Overall study context: The 100 to 150 validation repertoires and the approximately 630 first-cohort repertoires shared a platform, a later analysis reported.

The method was immunoSEQ multiplex PCR; TCRdb's version includes in-frame clones alone and lacks a portion of them. This sample has under 250,000 clones, with roughly 87% found just once. Turning to this clone: No antigen is known for it.

While the first cohort had 600 to 750 subjects, the donors belonged to the separate validation cohort of over a hundred subjects. General study results and limits: The classifier reportedly diagnosed cytomegalovirus status with high sensitivity and specificity. It was found in a later analysis that first-cohort TCR clusters tended to co-occur in the 95 to 150 validation repertoires.

The sequence was obtained from a man between 18 and 35 years old in good health and CMV-seropositive. The sequencing sample was made of PBMCs.

CDR3 sequence reads: CASSPGTSGVTDTQYF. CDR3 nucleotides: TGCGCCAGCAGCCCCGGGACTAGCGGGGTCACAGATACGCAGTATTTT. V usage is TRBV5-1 and J usage is TRBJ2-3, with 13 bases identical to TRBD2. Trimming cost V 4 bases and J 2 bases; bases outside gene matches: 4. CDR3 length: 16 residues. Germline V gene lookup returns CDR1 SGHRS and CDR2 YFSETQ.